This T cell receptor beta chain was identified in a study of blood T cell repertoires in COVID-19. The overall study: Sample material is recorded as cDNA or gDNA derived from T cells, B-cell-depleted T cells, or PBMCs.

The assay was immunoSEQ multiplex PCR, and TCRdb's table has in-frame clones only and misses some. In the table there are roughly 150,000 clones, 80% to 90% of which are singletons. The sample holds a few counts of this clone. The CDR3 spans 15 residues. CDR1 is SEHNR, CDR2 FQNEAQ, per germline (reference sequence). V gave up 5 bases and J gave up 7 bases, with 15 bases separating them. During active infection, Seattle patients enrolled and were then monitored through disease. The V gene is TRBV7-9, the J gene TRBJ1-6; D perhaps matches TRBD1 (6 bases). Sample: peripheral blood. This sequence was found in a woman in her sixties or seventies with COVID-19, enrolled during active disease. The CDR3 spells CASSHQRQENSPLHF. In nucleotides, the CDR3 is TGTGCCAGCAGCCATCAAAGACAGGAAAATTCACCCCTCCACTTT.